The rows below give T cell receptor beta chains drawn from one sample of a study of blood T cell repertoires in COVID-19. TCRdb keeps only in-frame clones here, not all; method: immunoSEQ multiplex PCR. In the table there are fewer than 130,000 clones, 85% of which are singletons. The sequencing input was peripheral blood. These TCRs come from a human donor in a cohort sampled during active COVID-19. CDR3s include the opening cysteine and the closing phenylalanine or tryptophan. The order of the fields is V gene, D gene, clone size, J gene, CDR3 protein, CDR3 DNA. D genes are given only for firm matches. Size is omitted from some rows. Given values are once, few, many or a class for expanded clones.

TRBV3-1/TRBV3-2	TRBD2	-	TRBJ2-2	CASNSGLAGVAGELFF	TGTGCCAGCAACTCCGGACTAGCGGGAGTTGCGGGGGAGCTGTTTTTT
TRBV14	-	few	TRBJ1-2	CASSQGQGRDGYTF	TGTGCCAGCAGCCAAGGTCAGGGGCGAGATGGCTACACCTTC
TRBV2	TRBD1	-	TRBJ2-1	CASSGTGGKGYNEQFF	TGTGCCAGCAGCGGGACAGGGGGCAAAGGGTACAATGAGCAGTTCTTC
TRBV2	TRBD2	-	TRBJ2-1	CASRRGLADYNEQFF	TGTGCCAGCAGGAGGGGACTAGCGGACTACAATGAGCAGTTCTTC
TRBV15	-	few	TRBJ2-3	CATSRGAGRTDTQYF	TGTGCCACCAGCAGAGGGGCAGGGCGGACAGATACGCAGTATTTT
TRBV7-2	-	-	TRBJ2-7	CASSPAGPVAYEQYF	TGTGCCAGCAGCCCTGCGGGACCAGTGGCCTACGAGCAGTACTTC
TRBV23-1	TRBD1	-	TRBJ1-2	CASRGLGGYTF	TGCGCCAGTAGGGGGCTGGGTGGCTACACCTTC
TRBV21-1	-	-	TRBJ2-4	CASSTTSGSTEAVNIQYF	TGTGCCAGCAGTACGACCAGTGGGAGTACAGAGGCTGTGAACATTCAGTACTTC
TRBV4-1	-	-	TRBJ1-5	CASSQVMATVQPQHF	TGCGCCAGCAGCCAAGTCATGGCGACAGTACAGCCCCAGCATTTT
TRBV2	TRBD1	-	TRBJ1-2	CASSEERAGGSVGYTF	TGTGCCAGCAGTGAAGAGCGCGCAGGGGGCTCGGTTGGCTACACCTTC
TRBV5-4	-	-	TRBJ2-3	CASSPGHLSTDTQYF	TGTGCCAGCAGTCCGGGACACCTTAGCACAGATACGCAGTATTTT
TRBV7-2	TRBD1	-	TRBJ2-7	CASSSAGGPYEQYF	TGTGCCAGCAGCTCAGCAGGGGGCCCCTACGAGCAGTACTTC
TRBV5-6	-	-	TRBJ1-6	CASSPSGNGLPLHF	TGTGCCAGCAGTCCTAGCGGGAATGGACTCCCCCTCCACTTT
TRBV19	TRBD1	-	TRBJ1-5	CASSILGQGPNQPQHF	TGTGCCAGTAGTATCCTAGGACAGGGCCCAAATCAGCCCCAGCATTTT
TRBV3-1/TRBV3-2	TRBD1	-	TRBJ1-2	CASSQPGQHRGHYGYTF	TGTGCCAGCAGCCAACCCGGCCAACACAGGGGGCACTATGGCTACACCTTC
TRBV29-1	TRBD1	-	TRBJ1-2	CSVLDRDGYTF	TGCAGCGTCCTGGACAGGGATGGCTACACCTTC
TRBV6-5	-	once	TRBJ2-2	CASSYSNRAGTGELFF	TGTGCCAGCAGTTACTCGAACAGGGCGGGCACCGGGGAGCTGTTTTTT
TRBV27	-	-	TRBJ2-7	CASSLFSITYEQYF	TGTGCCAGCAGTTTATTTAGCATAACCTACGAGCAGTACTTC
TRBV19	TRBD2	-	TRBJ2-5	CASSNLAGSQETQYF	TGTGCCAGTAGTAACTTAGCGGGGAGTCAAGAGACCCAGTACTTC
TRBV9	-	-	TRBJ2-7	CASSASGWERGEQYF	TGTGCCAGCAGCGCCTCGGGGTGGGAGAGAGGCGAGCAGTACTTC